Reported below is one TCR beta chain. The antigen remains unidentified. A multiplex PCR was run with 60 Vbeta primers and 13 Jbeta primers. Method: immunoSEQ multiplex PCR; TCRdb's copy keeps in-frame clones and lacks some. This sample has approximately 31,000 clones; about 87% occur once, and the top ten carry 2.7%. This sample stems from a study of cytomegalovirus exposure and HLA in healthy donors. The donors were healthy bone marrow donors. The V gene lost 3 bases and the J gene lost 2 bases, with 11 bases spanning the gap. Germline values: CDR1 LNHDA, CDR2 SQIVND (reference sequence). The CDR3 spans 15 residues. General observations from the study: In a later analysis, TCR association rates varied by HLA locus: DRB1 most, HLA-C fewest. Previously analyzed data showed that most TCR beta V segments were productive at a frequency of about 90% or about 30%. An ancestry cluster, one associated with Asian ancestry, reportedly showed fewer N-insertions than the 666-donor mean in a later analysis.

The chain links TRBV19 to TRBJ1-5; possibly TRBD1 for D (5 bases). The sequence was obtained from a boy between 10 and 17 years old in good health and CMV-seronegative. The sequencing input was PBMCs. CDR3 protein: CASSIYAGGNQPQHF. As DNA, the CDR3 is TGTGCCAGTAGTATTTACGCGGGGGGCAATCAGCCCCAGCATTTT.